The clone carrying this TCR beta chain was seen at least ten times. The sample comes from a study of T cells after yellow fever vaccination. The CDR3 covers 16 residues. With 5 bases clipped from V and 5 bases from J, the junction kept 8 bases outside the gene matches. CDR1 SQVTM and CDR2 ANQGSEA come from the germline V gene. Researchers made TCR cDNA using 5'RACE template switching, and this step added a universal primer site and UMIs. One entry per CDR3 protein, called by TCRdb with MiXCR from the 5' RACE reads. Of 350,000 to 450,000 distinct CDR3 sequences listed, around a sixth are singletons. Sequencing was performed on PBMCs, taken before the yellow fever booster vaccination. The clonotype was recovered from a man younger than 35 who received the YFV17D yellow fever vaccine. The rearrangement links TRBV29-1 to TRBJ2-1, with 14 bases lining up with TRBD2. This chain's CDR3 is CSVFRTSGGSHNEQFF. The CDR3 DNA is TGCAGCGTTTTTCGGACTAGCGGGGGGTCCCACAATGAGCAGTTCTTC.